This T cell receptor beta chain comes out of a study of T and B cells in COVID-19 patients (dated by TCRdb to about 2020). In terms of the full investigation: Using TRB and IGH repertoire sequencing of peripheral blood, the study characterized adaptive immunity in COVID-19 patients who had active infection or had recovered. A recovered cohort included over 15 patients who provided fewer than 25 samples, and most of these patients had mild to moderate COVID-19 treated on an outpatient basis. The recovered cohort had a median age of roughly 34 years, compared with 55 to 85 years in the active-infection cohort. In the active-infection cohort, about 60% of the 20 patients were critically ill and required mechanical ventilation or ECMO. Of the 20 to 25 patients in the active-infection cohort, about 18 had comorbidities associated with unfavorable COVID-19 outcome. The repository of TCR and BCR sequences included 55 to 75 time points from 37 patients, and more than 7.5 million TCR sequences were analysed. Two patients were included in both the recovered and active cohorts because samples were available from active disease and after recovery. For the repertoire analyses, the comparison was an age-matched reference group of about 36 healthy donors who were negative for COVID-19 antibodies. As many as 9 follow-up blood samples were taken per patient, and some of the samples covered different disease stages within the same individual. What the research found in general, with its limitations: The recovered cohort had 2,000 to 3,000 exclusive TCR clusters, including 31 low-pGen clusters. Specific T cell subsets (CD4+/Treg/CD8+) and sorted SARS-CoV-2-responsive or tetramer+ T cells had not yet been sequenced, and these experiments were ongoing. The reported TCR clusters were stated to require prospective validation before clinical use. Few blood samples were available from mildly ill patients while symptoms were present or from severe cases at early time points. TRBV/TRBJ gene usage was reported as strongly skewed in patients with COVID-19. TRB repertoires were found to be highly clonal in active COVID-19, whereas diversity and richness at recovery were found to rise above healthy donor levels. The size of the cohort was considered insufficient for assessing HLA contributions to COVID-19 susceptibility or severity.

CDR1 MNHEY and CDR2 SVGEGT were looked up in the germline V gene. V lost 0 bases and J lost 0 bases; the stretch between them is 19 bases long. There are 19 amino acids in the CDR3, from cysteine to phenylalanine inclusive. Only the CDR3 part of the read is kept: 57 bases, read in frame from the first base. Genomic DNA extracted from blood was used in amounts of about 250-500 ng for amplification of TRB repertoires. This clonotype was counted a few times. Its antigen target is currently unknown. Qualities for individual bases were not recorded, and no much larger clone is one base off. The instrument given in TCRdb is Illumina MiSeq. Multiplex PCR with BIOMED2 TRB-A/B primer pools was used to amplify TRB rearrangements. Two consecutive PCRs added Illumina-compatible adapters and 7-nucleotide sample barcodes to the amplicons. All library PCRs used Phusion HS II polymerase. Amplicons were purified from gel with the NucleoSpin Gel and PCR Clean-up kit, quantified on Qubit, and pooled at about 4 nM. The quality of the amplicon pool was checked on an Agilent 2100 Bioanalyzer prior to Illumina next-generation sequencing. Per the source publication's procedure: TRB rearrangements were annotated with MiXCR 3.0.8 using the default MiXCR reference library. Non-productive reads and sequences with fewer than 2 reads were removed, and every unique CDR3 nucleotide sequence was treated as one clone. Clonality, diversity, richness and V-J gene usage were calculated in R 3.5.1. GLIPH2 was used for TCR clustering by CDR3 similarity, and generation probabilities were calculated by OLGA. GLIPH2 clusters were kept only when the clusters contained at least four unique TCR clonotypes present in at least three individuals. The raw public reads went through TCRdb reprocessing: fastp at Q25, MiXCR clone calling, in-frame beta chains kept. Identical CDR3 proteins give one entry, which carries the most common genes and DNA. TCRdb's processing, not the authors', yielded these V and J calls. The sample table shows approximately 1,300 distinct CDR3 sequences, and under 35% are seen once. The ten most abundant clones make up around two thirds of the sample.

Sequencing was carried out using blood. Rearrangement joined TRBV6-2 or TRBV6-3 to TRBJ2-3; the D gene is possibly TRBD1 or TRBD2, each agreeing over 5 bases. This sequence originates from a human donor with active COVID-19. The nucleotide sequence reads TGTGCCAGCAGTTACTCGAGGGGCTCCGGGACCGCTAGCACAGATACGCAGTATTTT. This codes for CASSYSRGSGTASTDTQYF.